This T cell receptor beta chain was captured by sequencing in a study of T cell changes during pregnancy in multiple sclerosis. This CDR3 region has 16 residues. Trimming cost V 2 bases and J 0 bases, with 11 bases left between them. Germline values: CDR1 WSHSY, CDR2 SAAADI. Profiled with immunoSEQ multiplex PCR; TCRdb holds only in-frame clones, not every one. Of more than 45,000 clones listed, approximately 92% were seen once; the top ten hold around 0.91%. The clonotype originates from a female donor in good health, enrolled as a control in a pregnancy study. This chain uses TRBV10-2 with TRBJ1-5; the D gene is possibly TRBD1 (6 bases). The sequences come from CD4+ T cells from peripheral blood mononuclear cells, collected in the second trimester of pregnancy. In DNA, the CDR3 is TGCGCCAGCAGTGAGGGGACACCTTATAGCAATCAGCCCCAGCATTTT. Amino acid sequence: CASSEGTPYSNQPQHF.